This T cell receptor beta chain was captured by sequencing in a study of blood T cell repertoires in COVID-19. The germline V and J ends were trimmed by 3 bases and 3 bases, with 15 bases remaining between them. This CDR3 is built from 16 residues. Germline CDR1 and CDR2: MNHEY and SMNVEV (reference sequence). The table came from immunoSEQ multiplex PCR; TCRdb's copy has only in-frame clones and leaves some out. The table shows about 670,000 clones, with over 80% occurring only once. V and J are TRBV27 and TRBJ2-4, with D possibly matching TRBD2 (7 bases). Material for sequencing was peripheral blood. The source of this sequence is a young woman with acute or convalescent COVID-19. The CDR3 bases are TGTGCCAGCAGTTTGACAGGCCGGGAGGTCAAAAACATTCAGTACTTC. Protein sequence: CASSLTGREVKNIQYF.